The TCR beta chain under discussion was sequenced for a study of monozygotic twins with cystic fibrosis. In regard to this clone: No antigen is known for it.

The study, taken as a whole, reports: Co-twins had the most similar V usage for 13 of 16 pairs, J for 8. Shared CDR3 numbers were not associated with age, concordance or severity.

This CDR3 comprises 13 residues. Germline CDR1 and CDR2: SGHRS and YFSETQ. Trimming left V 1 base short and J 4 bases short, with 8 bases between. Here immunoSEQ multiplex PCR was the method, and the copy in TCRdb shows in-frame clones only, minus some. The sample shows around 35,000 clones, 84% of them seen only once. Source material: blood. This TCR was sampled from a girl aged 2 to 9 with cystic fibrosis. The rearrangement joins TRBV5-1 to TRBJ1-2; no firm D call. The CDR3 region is CASSLPQSYGYTF. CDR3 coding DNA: TGCGCCAGCAGCTTGCCCCAGAGCTATGGCTACACCTTC.